The source of this T cell receptor beta chain is a study of T cell repertoires in cytomegalovirus infection. The overall study: Public signatures in TCR beta pointed to CMV infection and matching HLA type.

TCRdb reprocessed the reads via MiXCR and lists one record per CDR3 protein. The sample gives a few hundred thousand distinct CDR3 sequences, 30% to 40% of which show up once; roughly a sixth is in the top ten. This clonotype was detected a few times. Its target is unknown. V trimming: 6 bases; J trimming: 5 bases; junction bases outside the gene matches: 0. The CDR3 is 13 amino acids. Per the germline V gene, CDR1 is MDHEN and CDR2 is SYDVKM. Study findings and constraints: Identification of carriers of CMV plus the relevant HLA was achieved through cumulative public TCR beta family frequency. Across the ex vivo response, the dominant clonotypes were HLA-C-restricted CMV-specific TCR beta clonotypes.

The gene calls are TRBV28 and TRBJ2-1, with 11 nucleotides matching TRBD2. The source of this sequence is a human donor in good health (CMV status not recorded). Some clones in this sample may be carry-over from other donors' samples. Source: cultured PBMCs, taken from culture after CMV antigen stimulation. Written as DNA, the CDR3 is TGTGCCAGCAGGACTAGCGGGAACAATGAGCAGTTCTTC. Its translation: CASRTSGNNEQFF.